The 2 T cell receptor beta chains presented below share a single source sample, sequenced in a study of shared clonotypes between healthy human individuals. The table came from immunoSEQ multiplex PCR; TCRdb's copy has only in-frame clones and leaves some out. Altogether 2 million to 2.5 million clones are present, around 90% being singletons, with the ten largest covering approximately 0.39%. Sequences were obtained from naive CD4+ T cells from PBMCs. Subset reported: CD45RA+ positively selected. These receptors originate from a man aged 18 to 29 in good health. Some clones in this sample may be carry-over from other donors' samples.

The V call is TRBV5-5, the J call TRBJ2-7, with D maybe TRBD2 (5 bases). Trimming stripped 6 bases from V and 0 bases from J, with 16 bases between. This CDR3 contains 15 residues. Germline V lookup: CDR1 SGHKS, CDR2 YYEKEE (reference sequence). The CDR3 reads CASTHYGGFSYEQYF. CDR3 bases: TGTGCCAGCACTCATTACGGCGGGTTCTCCTACGAGCAGTACTTC.

The rearrangement uses TRBV5-4 and TRBJ2-1, with D hard to call. V was pared by 0 bases and J by 9 bases, with 13 bases between. CDR3 length equals 14 residues. Germline-derived CDR1 and CDR2 are SGHNT and YYREEE (reference sequence). CDR3: CASSLGPPSIEQFF. Written as DNA, the CDR3 is TGTGCCAGCAGCTTGGGGCCGCCGTCCATTGAGCAGTTCTTC.